This T cell receptor beta chain was recorded in a study of blood T cells in healthy people across ages. Study-wide findings and caveats: The recorded TCR beta diversity per million T cells decreased in a roughly linear manner with age. Underestimates were what the diversity estimates from one million T cells were considered to be.

Sample-barcoded 5' priming and a J-beta primer mix drove a second PCR of about 7 to 11 cycles. MiXCR, run by TCRdb on the 5' RACE reads, gives a single entry per CDR3 protein. The sample lists hundreds of thousands of distinct CDR3 sequences; 45% to 50% were seen once. A note on this clonotype: Its antigen is not identified.

The CDR3 is 15 residues long. The V end lost 1 base, the J end lost 0 bases, and 9 bases lay between the germline ends. CDR1 is SGHTA, CDR2 FQGNSA, per germline. The sequenced sample consisted of blood. This TCR was recovered from a woman aged 55 to 70 in good health. The chain combines TRBV7-2 with TRBJ2-5, with a possible D match to TRBD1 (5 bases). This CDR3 reads CASSLVQGNQETQYF. For the CDR3, the DNA is TGTGCCAGCAGCTTAGTTCAGGGCAACCAAGAGACCCAGTACTTC.